The 3 T cell receptor beta chains below were found in one sample sequenced in a study of cytomegalovirus exposure and HLA in healthy donors. PCR used 60 Vbeta primers and 13 Jbeta primers. The repertoire was sequenced with immunoSEQ multiplex PCR; TCRdb's copy has only in-frame clones and lacks some. The sample shows 110,000 to 150,000 clones, around four fifths of them seen only once. Sequenced material: PBMCs. These receptors were obtained from a boy aged 2 to 10 in good health and CMV-seronegative.

The chain employs TRBV19 and TRBJ1-1; the D gene is possibly TRBD1 (6 bases). This CDR3 has 17 amino acids. Germline CDR1 LNHDA, CDR2 SQIVND (reference sequence). V was clipped by 7 bases and J by 4 bases, with 25 bases between them. CDR3 loop: CASTPGWAGEFGTEAFF. CDR3 DNA: TGTGCCAGTACCCCCGGATGGGCAGGGGAGTTTGGCACTGAAGCTTTCTTT.

The V and J genes are TRBV20-1 and TRBJ2-3; D not resolved. The V gene's germline CDR1 is DFQATT and CDR2 SNEGSKA (reference sequence). V lost 3 bases to trimming and J lost 5 bases, with 6 bases between them. This CDR3 is built from 11 residues. The CDR3 is CSASRRDTQYF. CDR3 in DNA: TGCAGTGCTAGTAGAAGAGATACGCAGTATTTT.

The CDR3 is CASSSSGDRGLETQYF. CDR3 bases: TGTGCCAGCAGCTCATCCGGGGACAGGGGATTAGAGACCCAGTACTTC. The rearrangement links TRBV11-3 to TRBJ2-5, with TRBD1 matching over 10 bases. J lost 4 bases, V lost 4 bases, and 9 bases had no gene match. CDR1 is SGHNT, CDR2 YENEEA, per germline. This CDR3 has 16 residues. Full variable domain (rest looked up from reference TRBV11-3 and TRBJ2-5): EAGVVQSPRYKIIEKKQPVAFWCNPISGHNTLYWYLQNLGQGPELLIRYENEEAVDDSQLPKDRFSAERLKGVDSTLKIQPAELGDSAVYLCASSSSGDRGLETQYFGPGTRLLVL.